The clone carrying this T cell receptor (beta chain) was seen a handful of times. Antigen: not known. Germline lookup yields CDR1 SGHRS and CDR2 YFSETQ. CDR3 length: 14 amino acids. The J segment lost 3 bases and the V segment lost 2 bases, leaving 3 bases of the junction unmatched. As it was prepared, the TCRbeta library received unique molecular identifiers. TCRdb processed the PCR reads anew with MiXCR; each CDR3 protein has one entry. The repertoire includes fewer than 150,000 distinct CDR3 sequences, about 23% of them detected once, and 10% sits in the top ten. This sample was included in a study of T-cell reconstitution after alpha-beta-depleted transplantation in children. Study-wide results and limits: Several hundred expanded graft clones reportedly gave rise to the alpha-beta T cells present about two months after transplant. The main origin of T-cell counts and diversity one year after transplant was newly produced T cells.

The chain recombines TRBV5-1 with TRBJ1-2; 8 bases are shared with TRBD1. The material was PBMCs, mostly from graft donor cells, obtained 180 days after TCRalphabeta/CD19-depleted stem cell transplant. The source of this sequence is a male patient between 2 and 15 years old who had a stem cell transplant for chronic granulomatous disease, so the T cells may come from the graft donor. The CDR3 nucleotides read TGCGCCAGCAGCTTTGGACAGGGTGACTATGGCTACACCTTC. Translation: CASSFGQGDYGYTF.